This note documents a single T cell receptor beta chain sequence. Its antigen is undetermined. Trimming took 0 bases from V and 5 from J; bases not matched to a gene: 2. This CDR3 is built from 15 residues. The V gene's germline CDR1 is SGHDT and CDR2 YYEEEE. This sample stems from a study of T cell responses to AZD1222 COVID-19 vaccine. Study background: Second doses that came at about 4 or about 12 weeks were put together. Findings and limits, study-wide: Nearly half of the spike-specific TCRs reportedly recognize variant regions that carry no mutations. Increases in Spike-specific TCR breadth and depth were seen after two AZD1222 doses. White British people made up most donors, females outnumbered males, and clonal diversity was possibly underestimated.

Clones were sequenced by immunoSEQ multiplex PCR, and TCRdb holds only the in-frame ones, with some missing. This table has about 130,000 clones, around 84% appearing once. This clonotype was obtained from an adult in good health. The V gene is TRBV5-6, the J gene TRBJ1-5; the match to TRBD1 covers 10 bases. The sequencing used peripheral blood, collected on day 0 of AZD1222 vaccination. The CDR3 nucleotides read TGTGCCAGCAGCTTGGGACAGGGGGCTTATCAGCCCCAGCATTTT. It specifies CASSLGQGAYQPQHF.